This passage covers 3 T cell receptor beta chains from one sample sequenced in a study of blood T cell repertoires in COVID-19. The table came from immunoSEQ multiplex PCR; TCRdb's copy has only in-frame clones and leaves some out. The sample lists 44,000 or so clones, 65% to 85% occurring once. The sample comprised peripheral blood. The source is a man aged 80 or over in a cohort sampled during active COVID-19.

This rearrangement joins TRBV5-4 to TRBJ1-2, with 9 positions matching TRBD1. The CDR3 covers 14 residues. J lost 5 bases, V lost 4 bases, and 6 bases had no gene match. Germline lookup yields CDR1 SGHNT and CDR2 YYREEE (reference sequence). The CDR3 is CASSLGQGEYGYTF. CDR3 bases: TGTGCCAGCAGCCTGGGACAGGGAGAATATGGCTACACCTTC.

CDR3 in amino acids: CASSPLTGGRGTEAFF. CDR3 nucleotide sequence: TGTGCCAGCAGCCCGCTGACAGGGGGCAGGGGCACTGAAGCTTTCTTT. V is TRBV5-4 and J is TRBJ1-1, with 10 nucleotides matching TRBD1. CDR1 SGHNT and CDR2 YYREEE come from the germline V gene (reference sequence). V was clipped by 4 bases and J by 4 bases; unmatched bases: 10. CDR3 length: 16 residues.

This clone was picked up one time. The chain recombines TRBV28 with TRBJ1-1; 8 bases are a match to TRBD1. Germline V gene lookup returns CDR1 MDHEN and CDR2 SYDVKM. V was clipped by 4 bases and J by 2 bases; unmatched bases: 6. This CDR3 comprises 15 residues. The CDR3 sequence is CASSSNDRGNTEAFF. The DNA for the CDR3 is TGTGCCAGCAGTTCAAACGACAGGGGCAACACTGAAGCTTTCTTT.